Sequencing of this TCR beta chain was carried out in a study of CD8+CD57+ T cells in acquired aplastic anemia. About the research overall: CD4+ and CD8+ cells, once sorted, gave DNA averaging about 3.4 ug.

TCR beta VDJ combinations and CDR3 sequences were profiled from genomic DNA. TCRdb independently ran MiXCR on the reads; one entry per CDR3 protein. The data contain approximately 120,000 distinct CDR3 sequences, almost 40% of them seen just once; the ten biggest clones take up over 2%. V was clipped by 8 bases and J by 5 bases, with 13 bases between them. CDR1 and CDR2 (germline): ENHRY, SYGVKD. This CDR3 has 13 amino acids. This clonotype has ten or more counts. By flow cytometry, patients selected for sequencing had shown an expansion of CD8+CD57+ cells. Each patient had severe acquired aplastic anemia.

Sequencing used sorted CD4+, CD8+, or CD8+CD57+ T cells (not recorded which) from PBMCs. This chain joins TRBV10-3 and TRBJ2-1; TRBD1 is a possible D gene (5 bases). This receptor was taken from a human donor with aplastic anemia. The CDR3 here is CAISTGTDNEQFF. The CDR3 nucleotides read TGTGCCATCTCAACAGGAACTGACAATGAGCAGTTCTTC.